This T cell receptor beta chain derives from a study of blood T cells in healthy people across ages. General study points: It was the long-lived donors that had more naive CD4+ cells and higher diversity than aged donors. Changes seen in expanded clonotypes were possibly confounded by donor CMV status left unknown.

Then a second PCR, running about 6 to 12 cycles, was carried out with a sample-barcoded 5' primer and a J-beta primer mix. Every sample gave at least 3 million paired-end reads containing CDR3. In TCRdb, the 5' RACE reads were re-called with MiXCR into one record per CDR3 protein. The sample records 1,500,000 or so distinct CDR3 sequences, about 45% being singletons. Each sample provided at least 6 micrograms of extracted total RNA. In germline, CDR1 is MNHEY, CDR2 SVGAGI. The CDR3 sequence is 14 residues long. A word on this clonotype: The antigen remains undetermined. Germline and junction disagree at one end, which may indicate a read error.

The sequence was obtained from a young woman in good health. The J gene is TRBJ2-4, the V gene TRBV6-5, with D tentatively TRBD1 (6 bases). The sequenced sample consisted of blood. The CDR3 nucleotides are TGTGTCAGCAGTGGACAGTTAGCCAAAAACATTCAGTACTTC. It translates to CVSSGQLAKNIQYF.